Below are 27 T cell receptor beta chains sequenced from a single sample in a study of T cells after yellow fever vaccination. TCRdb redid the calling of the 5' RACE reads with MiXCR, one entry per CDR3 protein. The table has some 340,000 distinct CDR3 sequences, about 10% seen once. The material sequenced was CD4+ T cells sorted from PBMCs, taken 45 days after the yellow fever booster vaccination. All receptors come from a man younger than 35 who received the YFV17D yellow fever vaccine.

This clonotype was found a few times. The chain is built from TRBV20-1 and TRBJ1-6; D gene unclear. Germline V lookup: CDR1 DFQATT, CDR2 SNEGSKA (reference sequence). The V end lost 0 bases, the J end lost 6 bases, and 9 bases lay between the germline ends. The CDR3 contains 14 residues. CDR3 residues: CSARDWVPNSPLHF. The CDR3 bases are TGCAGTGCTAGAGATTGGGTACCTAATTCACCCCTCCACTTT.

Only a few counts were recorded for this clonotype. V gene TRBV5-1 combines with J gene TRBJ1-2, with a possible D match to TRBD1 (6 bases). CDR1 and CDR2 (germline): SGHRS, YFSETQ. This CDR3 is built from 15 residues. V shed 1 base and J shed 6 bases, with 16 bases lying between them. CDR3 DNA sequence: TGCGCCAGCAGCTTGCAAGGGGCCGGGGGCAATGGCTACACCTTC. This sequence encodes CASSLQGAGGNGYTF.

This clonotype was seen only a few times. The chain carries TRBV20-1 and TRBJ1-3; D possibly corresponds to TRBD1 (6 bases). CDR1 is DFQATT and CDR2 is SNEGSKA in the germline V gene (reference sequence). The CDR3 spans 19 residues. V lost 3 bases and J lost 2, with 26 bases in between. CDR3 sequence reads: CSARKGTYPAVNPGNTIYF. The CDR3 nucleotides read TGCAGTGCTAGGAAGGGGACATACCCAGCTGTAAATCCTGGAAACACCATATATTTT.

This clonotype was observed many times. The chain is built from TRBV20-1 and TRBJ2-5; 7 bases fit TRBD1. CDR1 and CDR2 (germline): DFQATT, SNEGSKA (reference sequence). The CDR3 runs to 14 residues. Trimming at V came to 8 bases and at J to 4 bases, leaving 13 bases not matched to a gene. The CDR3 loop reads CSSPIQGVIETQYF. The CDR3 bases are TGCAGTTCCCCGATCCAGGGGGTTATAGAGACCCAGTACTTC.

This clonotype occurred many times. The V call is TRBV12-3 or TRBV12-4, the J call TRBJ2-3; 7 positions match TRBD2. The CDR3 sequence is 15 residues long. Trimming cost V 3 bases and J 6 bases; bases outside gene matches: 9. The CDR3 reads CASSFSSGVVDTQYF. Here the CDR3 DNA reads TGTGCCAGCAGTTTTTCTAGCGGCGTAGTTGATACGCAGTATTTT.

The gene calls are TRBV18 and TRBJ1-1; possibly TRBD1 for D (5 bases). The CDR3 consists of 14 residues. V was pared by 3 bases and J by 3 bases, with 11 bases between. Per germline, CDR1 KGHSH and CDR2 LQKENI. The CDR3 here is CASSPGGRDTEAFF. The CDR3 DNA follows: TGTGCCAGCTCACCCGGGGGTAGGGACACTGAAGCTTTCTTT.

In DNA, the CDR3 is TGCGCCAGCAGTAAGGCCGATCGAGATACGCAGTATTTT. Amino acids: CASSKADRDTQYF. V and J are TRBV5-1 and TRBJ2-3; D gene ambiguous. The germline V gene has CDR1 SGHRS and CDR2 YFSETQ. The CDR3 extends over 13 amino acids. With 5 bases removed from V and 5 bases from J, the gap between germline ends came to 12 bases.

The rearrangement links TRBV9 to TRBJ1-3; 9 nucleotides match TRBD1. Trimming took 0 bases from V and 0 from J; bases not matched to a gene: 10. CDR1 SGDLS and CDR2 YYNGEE come from the germline V gene. The CDR3 has 19 amino acids. This chain's CDR3 is CASSVGQGDSPLSGNTIYF. CDR3 nucleotide sequence: TGTGCCAGCAGCGTAGGACAGGGGGACTCCCCACTCTCTGGAAACACCATATATTTT.

The CDR3 is CASSLGRISPQHF. CDR3 nucleotide sequence: TGTGCCAGCAGTTTAGGGAGGATCAGCCCCCAGCATTTT. The chain uses TRBV12-3 or TRBV12-4 and TRBJ1-5, with D unresolved. V gave up 1 base and J gave up 10 bases, with 11 bases separating them. This CDR3 spans 13 amino acids.

This clonotype turned up a few times. V usage is TRBV7-2 and J usage is TRBJ2-7; D gene uncertain. The ends were cut back, 1 base at V and 0 bases at J, with 7 bases in the middle. Germline loops: CDR1 SGHTA, CDR2 FQGNSA. The CDR3 length is 14 residues. DNA of the CDR3: TGTGCCAGCAGCTTAGTGGCCAACTCCTACGAGCAGTACGTC. The encoded protein is CASSLVANSYEQYV.

The genes are TRBV5-8 and TRBJ1-5; D may be TRBD1 (6 bases). The V end lost 2 bases, the J end lost 9 bases, and 21 bases lay between the germline ends. The CDR3 contains 16 residues. Germline values: CDR1 SGHTS, CDR2 YDEGEE. This CDR3 is CASSFSGQSGPGPQHF. For the CDR3, the DNA is TGTGCCAGCAGCTTTTCAGGACAGTCAGGTCCAGGGCCCCAGCATTTT.

This clonotype was observed at least ten times. This chain uses TRBV10-3 with TRBJ2-5; D unresolved. Trimming stripped 6 bases from V and 7 bases from J, with 9 bases between. This CDR3 spans 11 amino acids. The germline V gene encodes CDR1 ENHRY and CDR2 SYGVKD. CDR3 region: CAISALGTQYF. CDR3 bases: TGTGCCATCAGCGCGCTGGGGACCCAGTACTTC.

The chain couples TRBV5-6 to TRBJ1-2; 8 nucleotides agree with TRBD1. Germline V gene data show CDR1 as SGHDT and CDR2 as YYEEEE. The CDR3 covers 14 residues. V dropped 4 bases and J dropped 7; count of bases not matched to a gene: 9. CDR3 protein: CASSPDRGIGGYTF. The CDR3 DNA reads TGTGCCAGCAGCCCAGACAGGGGAATCGGTGGCTACACCTTC.

Notes on this clonotype: Its ends do not fully match the called genes, so a read error is possible. The chain links TRBV12-3 or TRBV12-4 to TRBJ1-2, with D uncertain. There are 15 residues in the CDR3. The CDR3, as DNA: TGTGCCAGCAGCTTAGACACCATCCCGAGTTATGGCTACACCTTC. Amino acid sequence: CASSLDTIPSYGYTF.

The gene calls are TRBV6-2 or TRBV6-3 and TRBJ2-7; D is possibly TRBD2 (6 bases). There are 15 residues in the CDR3. Trimming took off 0 bases at V and 2 bases at J, with 11 bases between the two ends. Germline V CDR1 and CDR2: MNHEY, SVGEGT. In DNA, the CDR3 is TGTGCCAGCAGTTACTCACCCGGGGGAACCTACGAGCAGTACGTC. It specifies CASSYSPGGTYEQYV.

V and J are TRBV6-1 and TRBJ1-1, with D possibly TRBD1 on 5 matching bases. V was pared by 6 bases and J by 1 base, with 15 bases between. CDR3 length equals 15 residues. Germline CDR1 and CDR2: MNHNS and SASEGT. The CDR3 DNA follows: TGTGCCAGCAGGGGAGGGACCGCTGGGAACACTGAAGCTTTCTTT. Protein sequence: CASRGGTAGNTEAFF.

The rearrangement links TRBV7-2 to TRBJ2-5, with 9 positions matching TRBD2. CDR1 SGHTA and CDR2 FQGNSA come from the germline V gene. V shed 3 bases and J 5 bases; nucleotides not matched to a gene: 7. The CDR3 sequence is 15 residues long. This CDR3 reads CASSFPAGGSETQYF. In DNA, the CDR3 is TGTGCCAGCAGCTTCCCAGCGGGGGGTTCGGAGACCCAGTACTTC. The complete variable domain, with remaining parts taken from reference TRBV7-2 and TRBJ2-5, reads GAGVSQSPSNKVTEKGKDVELRCDPISGHTALYWYRQSLGQGLEFLIYFQGNSAPDKSGLPSDRFSAERTGGSVSTLTIQRTQQEDSAVYLCASSFPAGGSETQYFGPGTRLLVL.

This clonotype was observed a few times. This chain connects TRBV12-3 or TRBV12-4 to TRBJ1-6; D is unclear. Trimming shortened V by 2 bases and J by 10 bases, and 9 bases separated the two germline ends. CDR3 length equals 13 residues. The CDR3 DNA sequence: TGTGCCAGCAGTTTAAGGGAATACTCACCCCTCCACTTT. This sequence encodes CASSLREYSPLHF.

The J gene is TRBJ1-4, the V gene TRBV5-1; D unclear. This CDR3 contains 16 residues. The V gene's germline CDR1 is SGHRS and CDR2 YFSETQ. Deletions cut 2 bases from V and 0 bases from J, with 11 bases between. The CDR3 sequence is CASSFGAVTTNEKLFF. In nucleotides, the CDR3 is TGCGCCAGCAGCTTCGGCGCTGTCACAACTAATGAAAAACTGTTTTTT.

The chain carries TRBV5-1 and TRBJ2-1; 8 positions match TRBD1. Germline trimming cut 4 bases from V and 3 bases from J; bases unmatched to any gene: 3. Germline CDR1 SGHRS, CDR2 YFSETQ. The CDR3 runs 14 residues. In nucleotides, the CDR3 is TGCGCCAGCAGCCCGGGACAGGACTACAATGAGCAGTTCTTC. Translated: CASSPGQDYNEQFF.

This clonotype was observed a handful of times. The genes are TRBV11-1 and TRBJ2-4, with TRBD2 matching over 7 bases. CDR3 length: 13 residues. Losses at the gene ends were 5 bases for V and 5 bases for J; bases not matched to a gene: 3. The germline CDR1 and CDR2 sequences are SGHAT and FQDESV (reference sequence). CDR3 amino acids: CASSGGRENIQYF. CDR3 in DNA: TGTGCCAGCAGCGGCGGGAGAGAAAACATTCAGTACTTC. The full variable domain, completed using reference TRBV11-1 and TRBJ2-4, is EAEVAQSPRYKITEKSQAVAFWCDPISGHATLYWYRQILGQGPELLVQFQDESVVDDSQLPKDRFSAERLKGVDSTLKIQPAELGDSAMYLCASSGGRENIQYFGAGTRLSVL.

The V call is TRBV5-1, the J call TRBJ2-3, with 8 bases fitting TRBD1. Germline V gene lookup returns CDR1 SGHRS and CDR2 YFSETQ. This CDR3 has 13 amino acids. J lost 4 bases, V lost 7 bases, and 5 bases had no gene match. The CDR3 loop is CASATGGSDTQYF. The CDR3 bases are TGCGCCAGCGCAACAGGGGGATCAGATACGCAGTATTTT.

This clonotype was seen only a few times. The chain is built from TRBV11-2 and TRBJ1-5; D unclear. CDR3 length equals 15 residues. Per the germline V gene, CDR1 is SGHAT and CDR2 is FQNNGV. Trimming cost V 2 bases and J 3 bases, with 11 bases left between them. DNA of the CDR3: TGTGCCAGCAGCTTATCTGCACAGAACAATCAGCCCCAGCATTTT. Residues: CASSLSAQNNQPQHF. Full variable domain (missing parts from reference TRBV11-2 and TRBJ1-5): EAGVAQSPRYKIIEKRQSVAFWCNPISGHATLYWYQQILGQGPKLLIQFQNNGVVDDSQLPKDRFSAERLKGVDSTLKIQPAKLEDSAVYLCASSLSAQNNQPQHFGDGTRLSIL.

V is TRBV7-3 and J is TRBJ2-2; TRBD1 or TRBD2 may be the D gene (5 bases each). V lost 5 bases, J lost 8 bases, and 6 bases lay in between. In germline, CDR1 is SGHTA, CDR2 FQGTGA. The CDR3 extends over 11 amino acids. CDR3 residues: CASSGGGELFF. In DNA, the CDR3 is TGTGCCAGCAGCGGGGGAGGGGAGCTGTTTTTT.

This clonotype has ten or more counts. The V and J genes are TRBV9 and TRBJ1-3, with D tentatively TRBD1 (6 bases). This CDR3 is built from 17 residues. Germline V CDR1 and CDR2: SGDLS, YYNGEE. V was shortened by 3 bases and J by 3 bases, with 19 bases between the two germline ends. The CDR3 here is CASSEGGGRDIGNTIYF. The CDR3 nucleotides are TGTGCCAGCAGCGAAGGGGGGGGACGCGATATTGGAAACACCATATATTTT.

In this sample, this clonotype turned up once. A read error may account for a junction end that differs from germline. The gene calls are TRBV7-2 and TRBJ2-5; D unclear. The CDR3 extends over 14 amino acids. Germline V gene lookup returns CDR1 SGHTA and CDR2 FQGNSA. CDR3 in amino acids: CASSWLGHQGTQYF. The CDR3 DNA follows: TGTGCCAGCAGCTGGCTGGGTCACCAAGGGACCCAGTACTTC.

This clonotype was seen at least ten times. This sequence joins TRBV4-2 and TRBJ2-7, with D hard to call. Germline lookup yields CDR1 LGHNA and CDR2 YNFKEQ. There are 11 residues in the CDR3. V was clipped by 0 bases and J by 8 bases, with 5 bases between them. The CDR3 loop is CASSQERQQYF. The CDR3 region has the DNA TGTGCCAGCAGCCAAGAACGCCAGCAGTACTTC.